The rows below give T cell receptor beta chains drawn from one sample of a study of cytomegalovirus exposure and HLA in healthy donors. Sequencing was performed with immunoSEQ multiplex PCR; in TCRdb, only in-frame clones are kept and a portion is missing. The data hold about 100,000 clones, with roughly four fifths observed a single time. Sequences were obtained from PBMCs. These receptors all come from a woman aged 55-70 years in good health and CMV-seropositive. Both conserved end residues are part of each CDR3. The D gene is left open where the match is weak. Clone size, where shown, is once, few, many, or a class for clones that have expanded.

v_gene	abundance	j_gene	len	d_gene	CDR3nt	CDR3aa
TRBV6-6	-	TRBJ2-3	14	-	TGTGCCAGCAGTTACACCCGCGGCACAGATACGCAGTATTTT	CASSYTRGTDTQYF
TRBV7-6	-	TRBJ2-7	14	-	TGTGCCAGCAGCTTAGCGCGAAACTCCTACGAGCAGTACTTC	CASSLARNSYEQYF
TRBV10-2	-	TRBJ2-1	13	TRBD2	TGCGCCAGCCTGAATACCACTAGCGGAGAGCAGTTCTTC	CASLNTTSGEQFF
TRBV5-1	-	TRBJ2-5	15	TRBD2	TGCGCCAGCAGCACTAGCGGGACTATACAAGAGACCCAGTACTTC	CASSTSGTIQETQYF
TRBV5-6	few	TRBJ2-1	16	TRBD2	TGTGCCAGCAGAATTGGGGCTAGCGGTAGGTACAATGAGCAGTTCTTC	CASRIGASGRYNEQFF
TRBV10-3	-	TRBJ1-5	15	-	TGTGCCATCAGTGAGTCAAATCCCAAAAATCAGCCCCAGCATTTT	CAISESNPKNQPQHF
TRBV2	-	TRBJ1-2	13	-	TGTGCCAGCAGATTGGGACACCCCTATGGCTACACCTTC	CASRLGHPYGYTF
TRBV7-2	-	TRBJ1-2	15	-	TGTGCCAGCAGCTTCTCGCAGGACAGAAACTATGGCTACACCTTC	CASSFSQDRNYGYTF
TRBV4-1	few	TRBJ1-1	18	TRBD1	TGCGCCAGCAGCCCCAGAGCGGGACAGGGGGTCATGGGCACTGAAGCTTTCTTT	CASSPRAGQGVMGTEAFF
TRBV7-6	-	TRBJ2-5	16	-	TGTGCCAGCAGCTTAGCCGCAGTGGGAGTTAAGGAGACCCAGTACTTC	CASSLAAVGVKETQYF
TRBV5-1	-	TRBJ2-3	16	TRBD1	TGCGCCAGCAGCGCGAGGGACAGGTGGGGCACAGATACGCAGTATTTT	CASSARDRWGTDTQYF
TRBV11-2	once	TRBJ1-3	15	-	TGTGCCAGCAGCTCCTCGGGACATCTTCAAAACACCATATATTTT	CASSSSGHLQNTIYF
TRBV30	-	TRBJ1-2	16	TRBD1	TGTGCCTGGAGTGCCTACGGGACAGGGCACAACTATGGCTACACCTTC	CAWSAYGTGHNYGYTF
TRBV4-1	-	TRBJ2-1	16	TRBD2	TGCGCCAGCAGCCACCGAACTAGCGGGAATAGGAATGAGCAGTTCTTC	CASSHRTSGNRNEQFF
TRBV28	once	TRBJ2-7	14	-	TGTGCCAGCAGTTTACCGACAGCCACCTACGAGCAGTACTTC	CASSLPTATYEQYF
TRBV7-9	-	TRBJ2-1	15	TRBD2	TGTGCCAGCAGCTTAGAGGCTAGCGGGAGACTTGAGCAGTTCTTC	CASSLEASGRLEQFF
TRBV5-6	-	TRBJ2-1	16	TRBD2	TGTGCCAGCAGCTTGGCGGGTAGCGGGAAAAACAATGAGCAGTTCTTC	CASSLAGSGKNNEQFF
TRBV28	-	TRBJ2-1	18	TRBD2	TGTGCCAGCAGTCCCGGGCTTCCGCGGGAGGGCCTCCGAGGTGAGCAGTTCTTC	CASSPGLPREGLRGEQFF
TRBV7-6	-	TRBJ2-7	15	TRBD2	TGTGCCAGCAGCTTAAGTAGCGGGAGTTCCTACGAGCAGTACTTC	CASSLSSGSSYEQYF
TRBV7-9	-	TRBJ1-1	13	-	TGTGCCAGCAGCTTAGGGTCCACAGCCGAAGCTTTCTTT	CASSLGSTAEAFF
TRBV5-4	once	TRBJ2-6	15	-	TGTGCCAGCAGACAGGGTGTCTCTGGGGCCAACGTCCTGACTTTC	CASRQGVSGANVLTF
TRBV15	once	TRBJ1-1	12	-	TGTGCCACCAGCAGAACTAGTACTGAAGCTTTCTTT	CATSRTSTEAFF
TRBV7-9	-	TRBJ2-3	15	-	TGTGCCAGCGGCCCGGGACACATAAGCGCAGATACGCAGTATTTT	CASGPGHISADTQYF
TRBV10-3	-	TRBJ1-2	15	TRBD1	TGTGCCATCAGCATTGGCTTAGGGGGCCCCTATGGCTACACCTTC	CAISIGLGGPYGYTF
TRBV7-8	-	TRBJ1-2	15	-	TGTGCCAGCAGTCCTCAGGCCTCGGCTAACTATGGCTACACCTTC	CASSPQASANYGYTF
TRBV5-4	-	TRBJ1-2	14	-	TGTGCCAGCAGCTTCCCCGAGGTTAACTATGGCTACACCTTC	CASSFPEVNYGYTF
TRBV10-3	few	TRBJ1-1	13	TRBD1	TGTGCCAGTTACGACAGGGATAACACTGAAGCTTTCTTT	CASYDRDNTEAFF
TRBV7-9	few	TRBJ2-7	15	-	TGTGCCAGCAGCTTAAGGGCTAGCACGGACTACGAGCAGTACTTC	CASSLRASTDYEQYF
TRBV5-6	-	TRBJ1-1	15	TRBD1	TGTGCCAGCAGCTCTCCGGGACAGGGCTCGTTAGGGGCTTTCTTT	CASSSPGQGSLGAFF
TRBV29-1	-	TRBJ1-1	13	TRBD1	TGCAGCGTTGTCCAGGGACAGGGCGTACAAGCTTTCTTT	CSVVQGQGVQAFF
TRBV6-5	-	TRBJ2-7	13	-	TGTGCCAGCAGTTACAGCGTTTACTACGAGCAGTACTTC	CASSYSVYYEQYF
TRBV5-4	-	TRBJ2-1	16	TRBD1	TGTGCCAGCAGCTTGGAAGGGACAGGGGGTGGGAATGAGCAGTTCTTC	CASSLEGTGGGNEQFF
TRBV2	-	TRBJ2-2	15	TRBD2	TGTGCCAGCAGTCTAGCGGGAGGAAACACCGGGGAGCTGTTTTTT	CASSLAGGNTGELFF
TRBV10-2	few	TRBJ2-1	15	TRBD2	TGCGCCAGCAGTGAGTCGACTAGCGTACACAATGAGCAGTTCTTC	CASSESTSVHNEQFF
TRBV5-4	few	TRBJ2-1	15	TRBD2	TGTGCCAGCAGCTCGACAAGCGGGAAGGACAATGAGCAGTTCTTC	CASSSTSGKDNEQFF
TRBV27	-	TRBJ1-2	15	TRBD1	TGTGCCAGCAGTCCTGGACAGGTTCTCTCGGGAGGCTACACCTTC	CASSPGQVLSGGYTF
TRBV2	once	TRBJ2-7	13	-	TGTGCCAGCAGAGAGGGGAGGCTCTACGAGCAGTACTTC	CASREGRLYEQYF
TRBV10-3	-	TRBJ2-2	14	TRBD2	TGTGCCATCACTACTAGCGGTTCTTCGGGGGAGCTGTTTTTT	CAITTSGSSGELFF
TRBV28	few	TRBJ2-1	16	TRBD2	TGTGCCAGCAGTTTAGCGGGAGGCGAGATTAACGATGAGCAGTTCTTC	CASSLAGGEINDEQFF
TRBV2	once	TRBJ2-1	15	-	TGTGCCAGCAGTGGTCTGCAGGGAACATACAATGAGCAGTTCTTC	CASSGLQGTYNEQFF
TRBV10-2	-	TRBJ1-2	13	-	TGCGCCAGCAGTAACAGGGTCAACTATGGCTACACCTTC	CASSNRVNYGYTF
TRBV11-2	-	TRBJ2-7	15	TRBD2	TGTGCCAGCAGCTTGTTAGCGGGAGGGCCTGGCGAGCAGTACTTC	CASSLLAGGPGEQYF
TRBV10-3	-	TRBJ2-3	13	TRBD2	TGTGCCATCGGGACGGGAGGGCCTAATACGCAGTATTTT	CAIGTGGPNTQYF
TRBV5-1	-	TRBJ2-3	15	-	TGCGCCAGCAGAGAGGAGACGCTCAGCACAGATACGCAGTATTTT	CASREETLSTDTQYF
TRBV5-1	-	TRBJ1-4	15	TRBD1	TGCGCCAGCAGCTTGTGGGGACAGGGGAGTGAAAAACTGTTTTTT	CASSLWGQGSEKLFF
TRBV11-2	-	TRBJ1-4	15	TRBD1	TGTGCCAGCAGCTTAGAGGACAGGGCGGAAGAAAAACTGTTTTTT	CASSLEDRAEEKLFF
TRBV30	-	TRBJ2-1	14	-	TGTGCCTGGGATGATTGGAGCTCCTACAATGAGCAGTTCTTC	CAWDDWSSYNEQFF
TRBV30	-	TRBJ2-7	15	TRBD1	TGTGCCTGGGGGGAGACCGGGACAGGGGGGGAGGAGCAGTACTTC	CAWGETGTGGEEQYF
TRBV2	-	TRBJ2-6	18	-	TGTGCCAGCATCCCCGGTGGCCCGGGGTTCTCTGGGGCCAACGTCCTGACTTTC	CASIPGGPGFSGANVLTF
TRBV7-3	-	TRBJ2-3	15	-	TGTGCCAGCAGCGCGCAGGGGGGCGGGGCAGATACGCAGTATTTT	CASSAQGGGADTQYF
TRBV2	-	TRBJ2-7	15	TRBD2	TGTGCCAGCAAAAAGGACCTAGCGGAAACCTACGAGCAGTACTTC	CASKKDLAETYEQYF
TRBV27	-	TRBJ2-7	14	TRBD1	TGTGCCAGCAGCCCCCTCGGACAGGGCTACGAGCAGTACTTC	CASSPLGQGYEQYF
TRBV5-1	-	TRBJ1-5	13	TRBD1	TGCGCCAGCAGCACAGGGGCCAATCAGCCCCAGCATTTT	CASSTGANQPQHF
TRBV5-4	-	TRBJ2-5	14	TRBD1	TGTGCCAGCAGCTTGGAGGGGGCTGGGAAGACCCAGTACTTC	CASSLEGAGKTQYF
TRBV28	-	TRBJ2-5	11	-	TGTGCCAGCAGGACAGGAGAGACCCAGTACTTC	CASRTGETQYF
TRBV9	-	TRBJ2-3	15	TRBD1	TGTGCCAGCAGCGTAGAGGACAGGGTATCAGATACGCAGTATTTT	CASSVEDRVSDTQYF
TRBV10-1	few	TRBJ2-7	13	-	TGCGCCAGCTCCTTAGGAGGCTCCTACGAGCAGTACTTC	CASSLGGSYEQYF
TRBV2	-	TRBJ2-1	14	TRBD2	TGTGCCAGCAGTGATGGGCTAGCGGGAGTTAAGCAGTTCTTC	CASSDGLAGVKQFF
TRBV6-1	-	TRBJ2-3	15	-	TGTGCCAGCAGTACAGACCCCACTTTCACAGATACGCAGTATTTT	CASSTDPTFTDTQYF